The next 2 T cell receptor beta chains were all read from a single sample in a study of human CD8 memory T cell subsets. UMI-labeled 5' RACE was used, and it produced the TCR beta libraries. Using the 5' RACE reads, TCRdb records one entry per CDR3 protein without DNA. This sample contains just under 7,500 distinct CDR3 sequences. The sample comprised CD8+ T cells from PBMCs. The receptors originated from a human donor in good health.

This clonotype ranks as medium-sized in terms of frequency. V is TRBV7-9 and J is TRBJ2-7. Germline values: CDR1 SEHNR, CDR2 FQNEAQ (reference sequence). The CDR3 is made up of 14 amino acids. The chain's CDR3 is CASSLTPSSYEQYF. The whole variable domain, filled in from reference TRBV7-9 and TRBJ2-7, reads DTGVSQNPRHKITKRGQNVTFRCDPISEHNRLYWYRQTLGQGPEFLTYFQNEAQLEKSRLLSDRFSAERPKGSFSTLEIQRTEQGDSAMYLCASSLTPSSYEQYFGPGTRLTVT.

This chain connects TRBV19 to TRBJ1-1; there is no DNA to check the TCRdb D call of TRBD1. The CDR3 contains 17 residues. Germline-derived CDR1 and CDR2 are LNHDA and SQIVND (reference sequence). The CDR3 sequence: CASSIEGTASINTEAFF. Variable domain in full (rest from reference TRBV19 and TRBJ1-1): DGGITQSPKYLFRKEGQNVTLSCEQNLNHDAMYWYRQDPGQGLRLIYYSQIVNDFQKGDIAEGYSVSREKKESFPLTVTSAQKNPTAFYLCASSIEGTASINTEAFFGQGTRLTVV.